This T cell receptor (beta chain) was captured in a study of blood T cell repertoires in COVID-19. Across the whole study: COVID-19 samples collected from the United States, Italy and Spain covered acute and convalescent phases. PBMCs, B-cell-depleted T cells, or T cells were the source of the cDNA or gDNA that made up the material.

Enrolment of Seattle patients took place during active infection, and they were followed longitudinally. Authors' processing steps: Reference gene primer amplification gave estimated nucleated cell counts. The repertoire was sequenced with immunoSEQ multiplex PCR; TCRdb's copy has only in-frame clones and lacks some. From that table come the V and J calls and clone size; the DNA was used to work out D and trimming. The table lists almost 250,000 clones, roughly 82% of them singletons. The specimen was peripheral blood. The TCR sequence derives from a woman older than 75 with COVID-19, enrolled during active disease.

The CDR3 region is CATSDLTGGTDTQYF. The CDR3 DNA follows: TGTGCCACCAGTGATCTTACAGGGGGCACAGATACGCAGTATTTT. The rearrangement links TRBV24-1 to TRBJ2-3, with 7 bases lining up with TRBD1. Germline lookup yields CDR1 KGHDR and CDR2 SFDVKD. The CDR3 spans 15 residues. V shed 3 bases, J shed 1 base, and the junction held 3 bases outside the gene matches.